This entry lists 24 T cell receptor beta chains sequenced from one sample in a study of blood T cell repertoires in COVID-19. Some clones are missing from TCRdb's copy, which holds only in-frame ones; the method was immunoSEQ multiplex PCR. The table shows 50,000 to 75,000 clones, with 70% to 80% occurring only once. Sequencing used peripheral blood. The source of these receptors is a man aged 60-69 years with acute or convalescent COVID-19.

This rearrangement joins TRBV27 to TRBJ1-2; possibly TRBD1 for D (6 bases). V gave up 6 bases and J gave up 6 bases, with 20 bases separating them. CDR1 MNHEY and CDR2 SMNVEV come from the germline V gene (reference sequence). The CDR3 extends over 15 amino acids. In nucleotides, the CDR3 is TGTGCCAGCAGCCTAAATGGACAGTCGGGAAATGGCTACACCTTC. It translates to CASSLNGQSGNGYTF.

This clone was seen a handful of times. The rearrangement links TRBV27 to TRBJ2-2; 8 positions match TRBD2. The CDR3 sequence is 16 residues long. CDR1 MNHEY and CDR2 SMNVEV come from the germline V gene (reference sequence). The trim removed 10 bases at V and 4 bases at J, leaving 14 bases unmatched. The CDR3 loop reads CATSPPGLVGTGELFF. CDR3 DNA: TGTGCCACCTCCCCCCCGGGACTAGTTGGCACCGGGGAGCTGTTTTTT.

The chain employs TRBV23-1 and TRBJ2-7, with D perhaps TRBD2 (5 bases). TRBV23-1 is assigned to the ORF class and has an uncertain function. Deletions cut 7 bases from V and 0 bases from J, with 19 bases between. The CDR3 totals 16 residues. CDR3 region: CASKSLGLRSSYEQYF. The CDR3 DNA is TGCGCCAGCAAATCGCTCGGACTGAGGAGCTCCTACGAGCAGTACTTC.

This chain connects TRBV11-2 to TRBJ2-1; weak D call: TRBD2 (6 bases). Germline V gene sequence: CDR1 SGHAT, CDR2 FQNNGV. V was cut by 0 bases and J by 3 bases, with 12 bases left in between. The CDR3 sequence is 16 residues long. This chain's CDR3 is CASSLDTGGIYNEQFF. Here the CDR3 DNA reads TGTGCCAGCAGCTTAGATACGGGCGGGATCTACAATGAGCAGTTCTTC. The full variable domain, in which reference TRBV11-2 and TRBJ2-1 provide the parts outside the CDR3, is EAGVAQSPRYKIIEKRQSVAFWCNPISGHATLYWYQQILGQGPKLLIQFQNNGVVDDSQLPKDRFSAERLKGVDSTLKIQPAKLEDSAVYLCASSLDTGGIYNEQFFGPGTRLTVL.

The chain carries TRBV7-9 and TRBJ1-1, with D perhaps matching TRBD1 (6 bases). Germline V CDR1 and CDR2: SEHNR, FQNEAQ (reference sequence). V shed 0 bases and J shed 6 bases, with 11 bases lying between them. The CDR3 contains 14 residues. CDR3 region: CASSLAQGSAEAFF. In DNA, the CDR3 is TGTGCCAGCAGCTTAGCCCAGGGGTCCGCTGAAGCTTTCTTT.

The sample holds one count of this clone. V usage is TRBV21-1 and J usage is TRBJ2-3; no check of the table's D call, TRBD2, against the DNA was made. TRBV21-1 is a pseudogene segment. This CDR3 region has 16 residues. DNA for the CDR3: TGTGCCAGCAGCAAAAGACTAGCGGTACTTACAGATACGCAGTATTTT. As protein: CASSKRLAVLTDTQYF.

The chain uses TRBV5-4 and TRBJ2-1, with 10 nucleotides matching TRBD2. Germline CDR1 is SGHNT and CDR2 is YYREEE (reference sequence). This CDR3 has 16 amino acids. Trimming removed 4 bases from V and 9 bases from J; junction bases left unmatched: 13. CDR3 bases: TGTGCCAGCAGCCCGCACCTAGCGGGAGACAGGGCTGAGCAGTTCTTC. It encodes CASSPHLAGDRAEQFF.

The J gene is TRBJ2-7, the V gene TRBV30; no clear D. This CDR3 is 11 amino acids long. Germline V lookup: CDR1 GTSNPN, CDR2 SVGIG (reference sequence). Trimming removed 4 bases from V and 2 bases from J, with 6 bases in between. The CDR3 nucleotides are TGTGCCTGGATCCGTACCTACGAGCAGTACTTC. It translates to CAWIRTYEQYF.

This clone was seen more than once but under ten times. V gene TRBV5-4 combines with J gene TRBJ2-1; a weak D match, TRBD1 (5 bases). The V end was cut by 0 bases, the J end by 4 bases, with 8 bases between. This CDR3 contains 14 residues. Germline loops: CDR1 SGHNT, CDR2 YYREEE (reference sequence). The chain's CDR3 is CASSLAGLYNEQFF. CDR3 bases: TGTGCCAGCAGCTTGGCAGGGCTTTACAATGAGCAGTTCTTC.

J is TRBJ2-2 and V is TRBV18; TRBD2 is a possible D gene (6 bases). V was clipped by 6 bases and J by 7 bases, with 15 bases between them. Germline loops: CDR1 KGHSH, CDR2 LQKENI. The CDR3 extends over 14 amino acids. The CDR3 loop reads CASSSRTTGGELFF. The DNA of the CDR3 is TGTGCCAGCTCCTCGAGGACTACGGGCGGGGAGCTGTTTTTT.

The rearrangement joins TRBV18 to TRBJ1-2; 9 bases map to TRBD1. The CDR3 contains 14 residues. Germline V gene data show CDR1 as KGHSH and CDR2 as LQKENI. V was pared by 3 bases and J by 8 bases, with 7 bases of the junction left unmatched. This CDR3 is CASSPGMGQGGYTF. The CDR3 DNA sequence: TGTGCCAGCTCACCCGGTATGGGACAGGGAGGCTACACCTTC.

The J gene is TRBJ1-1, the V gene TRBV5-1; D uncertain. V was shortened by 2 bases and J by 1 base, with 9 bases between the two germline ends. The germline V gene has CDR1 SGHRS and CDR2 YFSETQ. The CDR3 is 14 residues long. The CDR3 DNA reads TGCGCCAGCAGCTTCGGACTGGAGAACACTGAAGCTTTCTTT. Its translation: CASSFGLENTEAFF.

This clone was recorded once. The chain recombines TRBV18 with TRBJ2-4, with D unclear. The germline V and J ends were trimmed by 2 bases and 2 bases, with 7 bases remaining between them. The length of the CDR3 is 14 residues. From germline, CDR1 is KGHSH and CDR2 LQKENI. This chain's CDR3 is CASSPNGSKNIQYF. The DNA of the CDR3 is TGTGCCAGCTCACCAAACGGGTCCAAAAACATTCAGTACTTC.

The rearrangement joins TRBV30 to TRBJ1-1; weak D call: TRBD1 (6 bases). Germline CDR1 and CDR2: GTSNPN and SVGIG (reference sequence). The CDR3 sequence is 13 residues long. The germline V and J ends were trimmed by 7 bases and 1 base, with 13 bases remaining between them. The CDR3 DNA reads TGTGCCTTATCACGGGACACGAACACTGAAGCTTTCTTT. Protein: CALSRDTNTEAFF. Filled out from reference TRBV30 and TRBJ1-1, the complete variable domain reads SQTIHQWPATLVQPVGSPLSLECTVEGTSNPNLYWYRQAAGRGLQLLFYSVGIGQISSEVPQNLSASRPQDRQFILSSKKLLLSDSGFYLCALSRDTNTEAFFGQGTRLTVV.

This chain joins TRBV11-2 and TRBJ2-5; D ambiguous. The CDR3 runs to 14 residues. V was shortened by 2 bases and J by 3 bases, with 10 bases between the two germline ends. CDR1 and CDR2 from the germline V gene are SGHAT and FQNNGV. The CDR3 sequence is CASSLNPMKETQYF. In DNA, the CDR3 is TGTGCCAGCAGCTTAAATCCTATGAAAGAGACCCAGTACTTC.

The V gene is TRBV4-1, the J gene TRBJ2-2, with TRBD2 matching 10 bases. CDR3 length equals 16 residues. CDR1 and CDR2 (germline): MGHRA, YSYEKL. V trimming: 5 bases; J trimming: 1 base; junction bases outside the gene matches: 4. The CDR3, as DNA: TGCGCCAGCAGCTACCGGACTAGCGGGAACACCGGGGAGCTGTTTTTT. It codes for CASSYRTSGNTGELFF.

V gene TRBV11-2 combines with J gene TRBJ2-2, with 11 bases lining up with TRBD1. Trimming took 2 bases from V and 4 from J; bases not matched to a gene: 6. Germline assignment: CDR1 SGHAT and CDR2 FQNNGV. This CDR3 comprises 17 residues. The CDR3 loop reads CASSLKLGTGGTGELFF. CDR3 nucleotides: TGTGCCAGCAGCTTAAAGTTGGGGACAGGGGGCACCGGGGAGCTGTTTTTT.

This sequence joins TRBV5-6 and TRBJ2-7; maybe TRBD1 (5 bases). The CDR3 consists of 12 residues. Germline V gene lookup returns CDR1 SGHDT and CDR2 YYEEEE. V lost 0 bases, J lost 4 bases, and 5 bases lay in between. The CDR3 bases are TGTGCCAGCAGCTTGGACAGGTACGAGCAGTACTTC. Its protein product is CASSLDRYEQYF. The whole variable domain, remainder taken from reference TRBV5-6 and TRBJ2-7, is DAGVTQSPTHLIKTRGQQVTLRCSPKSGHDTVSWYQQALGQGPQFIFQYYEEEERQRGNFPDRFSGHQFPNYSSELNVNALLLGDSALYLCASSLDRYEQYFGPGTRLTVT.

This clone occurred a few times. Other DNA sequences in this sample translate to the same CDR3. The chain has TRBV12-5 and TRBJ1-6; TRBD1 aligns across 8 bases. The V segment lost 2 bases and the J segment 4 bases; nucleotides outside the gene matches: 7. The CDR3 runs to 17 residues. CDR1 and CDR2 (germline): LGHNT, FRNRAP. This CDR3 reads CASGLPPRQGYNSPLHF. The CDR3 region has the DNA TGTGCTAGTGGTTTGCCCCCGAGACAGGGGTATAATTCACCCCTCCACTTT.

This clone was found once. The chain is built from TRBV18 and TRBJ1-2; possible D gene TRBD1, 5 bases. The CDR3 runs 14 residues. The ends were cut back, 2 bases at V and 8 bases at J, with 15 bases in the middle. The germline V gene encodes CDR1 KGHSH and CDR2 LQKENI. The CDR3 sequence: CASSPGAALSGYTF. CDR3 sequence (DNA): TGTGCCAGCTCACCAGGGGCAGCCCTTTCGGGCTACACCTTC. The full variable domain, its missing parts supplied by reference TRBV18 and TRBJ1-2, is NAGVMQNPRHLVRRRGQEARLRCSPMKGHSHVYWYRQLPEEGLKFMVYLQKENIIDESGMPKERFSAEFPKEGPSILRIQQVVRGDSAAYFCASSPGAALSGYTFGSGTRLTVV.

As regards this clone: The same CDR3 is also encoded by other DNA sequences in this sample. The rearrangement links TRBV5-1 to TRBJ1-1; 10 bases line up with TRBD1. The CDR3 runs 15 residues. Germline V gene data show CDR1 as SGHRS and CDR2 as YFSETQ. V shed 2 bases, J shed 3 bases, and the junction held 4 bases outside the gene matches. In DNA form, the CDR3 reads TGCGCCAGCAGCTTTTCTGGACAGGGGGACACTGAAGCTTTCTTT. This gives the protein CASSFSGQGDTEAFF. Filled out from reference TRBV5-1 and TRBJ1-1, the complete variable domain reads KAGVTQTPRYLIKTRGQQVTLSCSPISGHRSVSWYQQTPGQGLQFLFEYFSETQRNKGNFPGRFSGRQFSNSRSEMNVSTLELGDSALYLCASSFSGQGDTEAFFGQGTRLTVV.

This clone showed up just a few times. The chain employs TRBV5-1 and TRBJ2-7; tentative D call: TRBD2 (5 bases). This CDR3 region has 14 residues. Germline CDR1 SGHRS, CDR2 YFSETQ. V was clipped by 5 bases and J by 0 bases, with 12 bases between them. The CDR3 bases are TGCGCCAGCAGATCGGGGTCCGGCTCCTACGAGCAGTACTTC. It encodes CASRSGSGSYEQYF. The full variable domain, completed using reference TRBV5-1 and TRBJ2-7, is KAGVTQTPRYLIKTRGQQVTLSCSPISGHRSVSWYQQTPGQGLQFLFEYFSETQRNKGNFPGRFSGRQFSNSRSEMNVSTLELGDSALYLCASRSGSGSYEQYFGPGTRLTVT.

This clone showed up just a few times. The chain joins TRBV6-5 to TRBJ1-5, with a tentative D call TRBD1 (5 bases). Per the germline V gene, CDR1 is MNHEY and CDR2 is SVGAGI. The CDR3 length is 14 residues. V lost 2 bases and J 7 bases, leaving 12 bases between the germline ends. The CDR3 is CASSYDRRGQPQHF. The CDR3 DNA reads TGTGCCAGCAGTTACGACCGAAGGGGACAGCCCCAGCATTTT.

V and J are TRBV2 and TRBJ2-2, with D unresolved. The ends were cut back, 6 bases at V and 1 base at J, with 9 bases in the middle. The CDR3 is 14 residues long. Germline CDR1 SNHLY, CDR2 FYNNEI. The CDR3 sequence: CASRLQRNTGELFF. The CDR3 coding sequence is TGTGCCAGCAGACTACAAAGGAACACCGGGGAGCTGTTTTTT.